This T cell receptor (beta chain) was captured in a study of T cells in Graves' hyperthyroidism and ophthalmopathy. The CDR3 length is 16 residues. CDR1 and CDR2 from the germline V gene are DFQATT and SNEGSKA (reference sequence). Losses at the gene ends were 0 bases for V and 7 bases for J; bases not matched to a gene: 7. Study-level results: Blood held most thyroid clonotypes expanded above 0.001 frequency. The model anticipated ophthalmopathy a median about six months pre-onset.

Note on this clonotype: Its target is not known.

RNA transcripts provided the source from which TCR beta CDR3 regions were amplified. TCR CDR3 underwent first-round RT-PCR with the HTBI primer set. TCRdb itself ran the multiplex PCR reads through MiXCR, one entry per CDR3 protein. The repertoire includes around 260,000 distinct CDR3 sequences, under 30% of them detected once, and 25% to 30% sits in the top ten. Exclusion followed for patients with uncontrolled infection, other autoimmune disease, pregnancy or lactation. Together with thyroid ultrasound, orbital computed tomography, serum thyroxine and TRAb, clinical symptoms were used for diagnoses.

The TCR originated in a man in his forties with Graves' hyperthyroidism that later progressed to Graves' ophthalmopathy. The chain couples TRBV20-1 to TRBJ1-6, with 9 nucleotides matching TRBD1. Sequencing used blood. In DNA, the CDR3 is TGCAGTGCTAGAGATAGGGACAGGGACAACAATTCACCCCTCCACTTT. It specifies CSARDRDRDNNSPLHF.